A selection of T cell receptor beta chains follows, all from one sample in a study of blood T cell repertoires in acute mononucleosis. Profiled with immunoSEQ multiplex PCR; TCRdb holds only in-frame clones, not every one. The table has 2,600 or so clones, roughly 25% seen once. The material sequenced was EBV GLC epitope tetramer+ CD8+ T cells sorted from PBMCs, taken during convalescence from infectious mononucleosis. These receptors all come from a woman aged 18-35 years with infectious mononucleosis caused by EBV. The CDR3 runs from the conserved cysteine through the conserved F or W.

j_call v_call cdr3_aa
TRBJ1-2 TRBV7-6 CASSPRDSPYGYTF
TRBJ2-2 TRBV2 CASSAGRVSPGELFFF
TRBJ2-3 TRBV29-1 CSVGQNTDTQYF
TRBJ2-7 TRBV29-1 CSVPPGTAAYEQYF
TRBJ2-7 TRBV2 CAISDDRSDYEQYF
TRBJ2-5 TRBV7-2 CASSPSGTGQETQYF
TRBJ1-4 TRBV29-1 CSVDGGTNEKLFF
TRBJ2-4 TRBV27 CASSPQYPLSKNVQYF
TRBJ2-1 TRBV5-1 CASSPGLAGGRWLFNEQFF
TRBJ2-5 TRBV23-1 CAAVRRRGVWLQETQYF
TRBJ1-2 TRBV11-1 CASSDEGGPYGYTF
TRBJ2-7 TRBV6-5 CASSLFSASYEQYF
TRBJ2-1 TRBV21-1 CASSFHRLAGGNNEQFF
TRBJ1-4 TRBV29-1 CSVGTGCTYEKLFF
TRBJ2-1 TRBV4-2 CASSFHRLAGGNNEQFF
TRBJ1-4 TRBV29-1 CSPGQVWGEKLFF
TRBJ2-3 TRBV27 CASQVGGGDTQYF
TRBJ1-5 TRBV7-9 CASSKRTGGGSPSIF
TRBJ2-7 TRBV13 CASSSLGGGWRGQYF
TRBJ2-3 TRBV14 CASSQSPDGTQYF
TRBJ1-4 TRBV29-1 CSVGTGGLMKNCFF
TRBJ2-2 TRBV27 CARSIIAGGLGNTGELFF
TRBJ2-1 TRBV14 CASSYTPWREGNNEQFF
TRBJ2-7 TRBV9 CASSLGLAGFYEQYF
TRBJ2-1 TRBV14 CASSGSLDEQFF
TRBJ2-7 TRBV11-3 CASSYAGTATEQYF
TRBJ2-1 TRBV5-1 CASSPGLAGGLWLFNEQFF
TRBJ2-5 TRBV7-3 CASSPSGTGQETQYF
TRBJ2-7 TRBV2 CASSSLGGGWRGQYF
TRBJ2-7 TRBV25-1 CASSSLGGGWRGQYF
TRBJ2-7 TRBV23-1 CASSLAWVAGGNEQYF
TRBJ1-3 TRBV21-1 CASSTGQLSSGNTIYF
TRBJ2-1 TRBV6-5 CASSDPGNEQFF
TRBJ2-3 TRBV27 CASQVGGGDTQYF
TRBJ2-7 TRBV12-5 CASGPGAGVSYEQYF
TRBJ2-2 TRBV27 CARSIIAGGRGNTGELFF
TRBJ1-2 TRBV7-3 CASSPRTGANYGYTF
TRBJ2-3 TRBV9 CASSVEGGLHTQYF
TRBJ2-5 TRBV7-2 CASSSHLDREETQYF
TRBJ2-3 TRBV11-2 CASSWGTGTTDTQYF
TRBJ2-3 TRBV7-6 CASSLASGGEQYF
TRBJ2-5 TRBV7-3 CASSSIDGNQETQYF
TRBJ2-5 TRBV7-2 CASSLAWVAGGTQYF
TRBJ2-7 TRBV2 CASSLAWVAGGNEQYF
TRBJ2-4 TRBV27 CASSPQYTLSKNVQYF
TRBJ2-1 TRBV27 CASSVAGGDEQFF
TRBJ1-4 TRBV29-1 CSVGKGVLMKNCFF
TRBJ2-2 TRBV27 CASSIFAGGLGNTGELFF
TRBJ2-7 TRBV18 CASSLFSASYEQYF
TRBJ2-2 TRBV21-1 CASSNLPGNNTGELFF